This is a list of T cell receptor beta chains from one sample in a study of OX40 agonist ivuxolimab in advanced cancers. The protocol was immunoSEQ multiplex PCR, while the TCRdb copy is restricted to in-frame clones and leaves out a portion. The data show 55,000 to 90,000 clones, 75% to 90% seen once. The material was CD4+ or CD8+ T cells sorted from blood, obtained in a trial of the OX40 agonist ivuxolimab. These receptors were collected from an adult with an advanced solid tumor such as melanoma, head and neck, liver or kidney cancer. CDR3s include the opening cysteine and the closing phenylalanine or tryptophan. The order of the fields is clone size, D gene, V gene, J gene, CDR3 protein, CDR3 DNA. D genes are given only for firm matches. Only part of the rows carry a size: once, few, many, or a class if the clone is expanded.

size: .
D: TRBD1
V: TRBV18
J: TRBJ1-6
CDR3: CASSPKSTGDNSPLHF
DNA: TGTGCCAGCTCACCGAAGTCCACAGGGGATAATTCACCCCTCCACTTT

size: once
D: .
V: TRBV30
J: TRBJ1-2
CDR3: CAWSPPRHRAVYGYTF
DNA: TGTGCCTGGAGTCCCCCCAGGCACAGGGCGGTCTATGGCTACACCTTC

size: .
D: .
V: TRBV28
J: TRBJ1-1
CDR3: CASSSAFAGTEAFF
DNA: TGTGCCAGCTCTTCGGCATTCGCGGGCACTGAAGCTTTCTTT

size: .
D: TRBD2
V: TRBV10-3
J: TRBJ2-7
CDR3: CAISEPGLAGGGNYEQYF
DNA: TGTGCCATCAGTGAGCCTGGACTAGCGGGGGGCGGAAACTACGAGCAGTACTTC

size: .
D: .
V: TRBV7-2
J: TRBJ2-2
CDR3: CASSLRVLYGAYLSGELFF
DNA: TGTGCCAGCAGCTTACGGGTGCTATACGGGGCATATCTTTCCGGGGAGCTGTTTTTT

size: .
D: TRBD1
V: TRBV5-1
J: TRBJ2-1
CDR3: CASSLGQGRYNEQFF
DNA: TGCGCCAGCAGCTTGGGACAGGGAAGGTACAATGAGCAGTTCTTC

size: once
D: .
V: TRBV6-6
J: TRBJ2-7
CDR3: CASSPAGYEQYF
DNA: TGTGCCAGCAGCCCCGCAGGGTACGAGCAGTACTTC

size: .
D: .
V: TRBV7-6
J: TRBJ2-3
CDR3: CASSPGPPGTDTQYF
DNA: TGTGCCAGCAGCCCCGGCCCTCCGGGCACAGATACGCAGTATTTT

size: .
D: .
V: TRBV6-5
J: TRBJ1-4
CDR3: CASSYWGGEKLFF
DNA: TGTGCCAGCAGTTACTGGGGGGGGGAAAAACTGTTTTTT

size: .
D: TRBD1
V: TRBV30
J: TRBJ2-7
CDR3: CAWMGRGLNYEQYF
DNA: TGTGCCTGGATGGGCAGGGGGCTTAACTACGAGCAGTACTTC

size: .
D: .
V: TRBV5-1
J: TRBJ1-6
CDR3: CASSLVSASNSPLHF
DNA: TGCGCCAGCAGCTTGGTTTCTGCCAGTAATTCACCCCTCCACTTT

size: .
D: TRBD1
V: TRBV28
J: TRBJ1-3
CDR3: CASSSRTGAHSGNTIYF
DNA: TGTGCCAGCAGTTCACGGACAGGGGCCCACTCTGGAAACACCATATATTTT

size: .
D: TRBD2
V: TRBV4-2
J: TRBJ2-3
CDR3: CASRSIAGGLTDTQYF
DNA: TGTGCCAGCAGATCAATAGCGGGGGGCCTCACAGATACGCAGTATTTT

size: .
D: .
V: TRBV2
J: TRBJ1-6
CDR3: CASSEAWRGTPLHF
DNA: TGTGCCAGCAGTGAAGCATGGCGGGGAACACCCCTCCACTTT

size: .
D: .
V: TRBV9
J: TRBJ2-1
CDR3: CASSPRSDPLSSYNEQFF
DNA: TGTGCCAGCAGCCCCAGATCGGATCCTCTTAGCTCCTACAATGAGCAGTTCTTC

size: once
D: TRBD1
V: TRBV20-1
J: TRBJ2-7
CDR3: CSASQTGKQYF
DNA: TGCAGTGCTAGCCAGACAGGGAAGCAGTACTTC

size: .
D: .
V: TRBV9
J: TRBJ1-2
CDR3: CASSARDSSYGYTF
DNA: TGTGCCAGCAGCGCCAGGGATAGCTCCTATGGCTACACCTTC

size: .
D: .
V: TRBV5-6
J: TRBJ1-2
CDR3: CASSLSGAYGYTF
DNA: TGTGCCAGCAGCTTGTCCGGGGCCTATGGCTACACCTTC

size: .
D: TRBD1
V: TRBV5-4
J: TRBJ2-7
CDR3: CASSLNQGADEQYF
DNA: TGTGCCAGCAGCTTAAATCAGGGGGCCGACGAGCAGTACTTC

size: .
D: .
V: TRBV6-4
J: TRBJ1-1
CDR3: CASSDGQNTEAFF
DNA: TGTGCCAGCAGCGACGGACAGAACACTGAAGCTTTCTTT

size: .
D: TRBD2
V: TRBV7-9
J: TRBJ2-3
CDR3: CASSLTGGADTQYF
DNA: TGTGCCAGCAGCTTAACCGGGGGGGCGGATACGCAGTATTTT

size: .
D: .
V: TRBV6-1
J: TRBJ1-5
CDR3: CASSYWGSQPQHF
DNA: TGTGCCAGCAGTTATTGGGGAAGTCAGCCCCAGCATTTT

size: .
D: .
V: TRBV6-5
J: TRBJ2-3
CDR3: CATWKDTQYF
DNA: TGTGCCACTTGGAAAGATACGCAGTATTTT

size: .
D: TRBD2
V: TRBV18
J: TRBJ2-3
CDR3: CASSGRGGTDTQYF
DNA: TGTGCCAGCTCAGGCCGGGGGGGCACAGATACGCAGTATTTT

size: .
D: .
V: TRBV11-2
J: TRBJ1-2
CDR3: CASSLATVGGNYGYTF
DNA: TGTGCCAGCAGCTTAGCGACGGTCGGGGGGAACTATGGCTACACCTTC

size: .
D: .
V: TRBV29-1
J: TRBJ2-7
CDR3: CSVRQAAYEQYF
DNA: TGCAGCGTTCGACAGGCGGCCTACGAGCAGTACTTC

size: .
D: .
V: TRBV5-6
J: TRBJ1-2
CDR3: CASSPTRRGRHGYTF
DNA: TGTGCCAGCAGCCCTACCCGCCGGGGGAGGCATGGCTACACCTTC

size: .
D: TRBD2
V: TRBV25-1
J: TRBJ2-7
CDR3: CASSEPTSREQYF
DNA: TGTGCCAGCAGTGAACCGACTAGCCGCGAGCAGTACTTC

size: .
D: .
V: TRBV5-1
J: TRBJ2-3
CDR3: CASSFSVSGPGTDTQYF
DNA: TGCGCCAGCAGCTTCAGTGTCTCGGGACCGGGGACAGATACGCAGTATTTT

size: .
D: .
V: TRBV2
J: TRBJ2-1
CDR3: CASSEDSYNEQFF
DNA: TGTGCCAGCAGTGAGGACAGCTACAATGAGCAGTTCTTC

size: .
D: TRBD1
V: TRBV27
J: TRBJ2-7
CDR3: CASSPLTGKTYEQYF
DNA: TGTGCCAGCAGTCCCCTGACAGGGAAGACCTACGAGCAGTACTTC

size: once
D: .
V: TRBV10-3
J: TRBJ2-7
CDR3: CAISERTASSYEQYF
DNA: TGTGCCATCAGTGAGAGGACAGCGAGCTCCTACGAGCAGTACTTC

size: .
D: .
V: TRBV29-1
J: TRBJ1-1
CDR3: CSAGLGTEAFF
DNA: TGCAGCGCAGGGTTGGGCACTGAAGCTTTCTTT

size: .
D: TRBD2
V: TRBV5-6
J: TRBJ2-3
CDR3: CASSYLLGLAGGPDTQYF
DNA: TGTGCCAGCAGTTACCTCCTGGGACTAGCGGGGGGGCCAGATACGCAGTATTTT

size: .
D: .
V: TRBV2
J: TRBJ1-1
CDR3: CASSGTSSGAFF
DNA: TGTGCCAGCAGTGGCACATCTTCTGGGGCTTTCTTT

size: .
D: .
V: TRBV6-6
J: TRBJ1-5
CDR3: CASSKGVESNQPQHF
DNA: TGTGCCAGCAGTAAGGGGGTAGAGTCCAATCAGCCCCAGCATTTT

size: .
D: .
V: TRBV29-1
J: TRBJ2-2
CDR3: CSVPRVGLLNTGELFF
DNA: TGCAGCGTCCCGAGGGTGGGACTGCTGAACACCGGGGAGCTGTTTTTT

size: .
D: .
V: TRBV19
J: TRBJ1-1
CDR3: CAASPGHLNTEAFF
DNA: TGTGCCGCCAGTCCGGGACACCTGAACACTGAAGCTTTCTTT

size: .
D: .
V: TRBV21-1
J: TRBJ2-7
CDR3: CASNHSGRYEQYF
DNA: TGTGCCAGCAATCACAGCGGGCGCTACGAGCAGTACTTC

size: .
D: .
V: TRBV5-5
J: TRBJ1-1
CDR3: CASSLQGNTEAFF
DNA: TGTGCCAGCAGCTTGCAGGGAAACACTGAAGCTTTCTTT

size: .
D: .
V: TRBV30
J: TRBJ1-4
CDR3: CAWSLRTQGEKLFF
DNA: TGTGCCTGGAGTCTCCGGACCCAAGGGGAAAAACTGTTTTTT

size: few
D: .
V: TRBV11-2
J: TRBJ2-5
CDR3: CASSLSETQYF
DNA: TGTGCCAGCAGCTTATCGGAGACCCAGTACTTC

size: .
D: .
V: TRBV19
J: TRBJ2-2
CDR3: CASSRDQNTGELFF
DNA: TGTGCCAGTAGTAGGGATCAGAACACCGGGGAGCTGTTTTTT

size: .
D: TRBD2
V: TRBV5-1
J: TRBJ2-1
CDR3: CASSGGLGRGEQFF
DNA: TGCGCCAGCAGCGGGGGACTAGGACGGGGTGAGCAGTTCTTC

size: .
D: TRBD1
V: TRBV6-1
J: TRBJ1-5
CDR3: CASSGQGTAAGNQPQHF
DNA: TGTGCCAGCAGTGGACAGGGTACGGCGGCGGGCAATCAGCCCCAGCATTTT

size: .
D: .
V: TRBV9
J: TRBJ1-3
CDR3: CASSVGWGSSGNTIYF
DNA: TGTGCCAGCAGCGTGGGGTGGGGGAGCTCTGGAAACACCATATATTTT

size: .
D: .
V: TRBV4-3
J: TRBJ2-1
CDR3: CASSQSVIRTGNNEQFF
DNA: TGCGCCAGCAGCCAAAGTGTTATCAGGACTGGAAACAATGAGCAGTTCTTC

size: few
D: TRBD1
V: TRBV28
J: TRBJ2-1
CDR3: CASTQRGTGVYEQFF
DNA: TGTGCCAGCACCCAAAGGGGGACAGGTGTTTATGAGCAGTTCTTC

size: .
D: TRBD1
V: TRBV29-1
J: TRBJ1-1
CDR3: CSASTGGRTEAFF
DNA: TGCAGCGCCTCTACAGGGGGCCGCACTGAAGCTTTCTTT

size: .
D: .
V: TRBV25-1
J: TRBJ1-1
CDR3: CASSEVGRGNTEAFF
DNA: TGTGCCAGCAGTGAAGTTGGGCGGGGGAACACTGAAGCTTTCTTT

size: .
D: .
V: TRBV2
J: TRBJ2-5
CDR3: CASSETRGAQGTQYF
DNA: TGTGCCAGCAGTGAAACCCGGGGGGCGCAAGGGACCCAGTACTTC

size: .
D: .
V: TRBV11-3
J: TRBJ1-3
CDR3: CASSLIAGNTIYF
DNA: TGTGCCAGCAGCTTAATCGCGGGAAACACCATATATTTT